This is a list of T cell receptor beta chains from one sample in a study of neoadjuvant anti-PD-1 for oral cavity cancer. Data came from immunoSEQ multiplex PCR; TCRdb stores just in-frame clones and leaves some out. The data show under 15,000 clones, around 69% seen once. Here the sequenced sample was tumor tissue, taken before nivolumab (anti-PD-1) treatment. These receptor sequences come from a person aged 35-79 years with oral cavity squamous cell carcinoma. The donor label of this sample is uncertain. Both conserved end residues are part of each CDR3. A D gene is named only where the DNA matches it firmly. Only part of the rows carry a size: once, few, many, or a class if the clone is expanded.

clone_size,d_call,j_call,v_call,cdr3_nt,cdr3_aa
-,-,TRBJ1-2,TRBV10-2,TGCGCCAGCAGTGAACAGGCTGGCTACACCTTC,CASSEQAGYTF
once,-,TRBJ1-2,TRBV6-5,TGTGCCAGCAGTGAATCAAAGACGGGTTACTTC,CASSESKTGYF
few,-,TRBJ1-5,TRBV6-5,TGTGCCAGCAGTTACCGAGGAGGGGATCAGCCCCAGCATTTT,CASSYRGGDQPQHF
-,TRBD1,TRBJ1-5,TRBV5-1,TGCGCCAGCAGGGCAGGGGGTATAGAGAATCAGCCCCAGCATTTT,CASRAGGIENQPQHF
few,TRBD1,TRBJ1-1,TRBV14,TGTGCCAGCAACCAGGGGGGCACTGAAGCTTTCTTT,CASNQGGTEAFF
-,-,TRBJ1-3,TRBV6-6,TGTGCCAGCAGCAGAGAGGTATCTGGAAACACCATATATTTT,CASSREVSGNTIYF
-,-,TRBJ2-3,TRBV6-1,TGTGCCAGCAGTCACACTGATACGTTGGATACGCAGTATTTT,CASSHTDTLDTQYF
few,-,TRBJ1-5,TRBV19,TGTGCCGGCAGGGAAGGCAATCAGCCCCAGCATTTT,CAGREGNQPQHF
once,TRBD1,TRBJ2-7,TRBV7-9,TGTGCCAGCAGCTTAGACAGGGGGCTCCACGAGCAGTACTTC,CASSLDRGLHEQYF
-,-,TRBJ1-4,TRBV7-8,TGTGCCAGCAGCTTCAGGGGTCGGTCGATAGAAAAACTGTTTTTT,CASSFRGRSIEKLFF
-,TRBD2,TRBJ2-1,TRBV13,TGTGCCAGCAGCTCGGGGACAGGGACTAGCGGGTCGTTCGGGAATGAGCAGTTCTTC,CASSSGTGTSGSFGNEQFF
-,TRBD2,TRBJ2-3,TRBV4-1,TGCGCCAGCAGCGTGACAAACGGGAGGCCTTATCCCACAGATACGCAGTATTTT,CASSVTNGRPYPTDTQYF
-,TRBD1,TRBJ2-2,TRBV6-6,TGTGCCAGCAGTTTGACAGGGGATCACACCGGGGAGCTGTTTTTT,CASSLTGDHTGELFF
-,-,TRBJ1-2,TRBV7-2,TGTGCCAGCAGCTTAGGGGGGACCGAAAGGGCCTATGGCTACACCTTC,CASSLGGTERAYGYTF
few,-,TRBJ1-5,TRBV9,TGTGCCAGCAGCGTAGATTCGGGTCAGCCCCAGCATTTT,CASSVDSGQPQHF
-,TRBD2,TRBJ2-2,TRBV27,TGTGCCAGCAGTTTAGGCGCGGCTAGCGGGACGAACACCGGGGAGCTGTTTTTT,CASSLGAASGTNTGELFF
-,TRBD2,TRBJ2-7,TRBV18,TGTGCCAGCTCACCAAACCCGGGACTAGCGATCTACGAGCAGTACTTC,CASSPNPGLAIYEQYF
-,TRBD1,TRBJ1-4,TRBV7-9,TGTGCCAGCAGCTTAGGACAGGGTCTAGGTTCTGAAAAACTGTTTTTT,CASSLGQGLGSEKLFF
-,TRBD2,TRBJ2-7,TRBV9,TGTGCCAGCAGCGCAGGACTAGCGGCCCCCTACGAGCAGTACTTC,CASSAGLAAPYEQYF
medium-sized,TRBD1,TRBJ1-5,TRBV19,TGTGCCAGTAGTATAGTCCACCCGTGGGGACAGGGAGGTCAGCCCCAGCATTTT,CASSIVHPWGQGGQPQHF
-,-,TRBJ1-6,TRBV28,TGTGCCAGCAGTCCTCCCTCCTATAATTCACCCCTCCACTTT,CASSPPSYNSPLHF
-,-,TRBJ2-7,TRBV11-2,TGTGCCAGCAGGTCATGGGGTGCGGGGGCGCGAGAGCAGTACTTC,CASRSWGAGAREQYF
-,-,TRBJ2-1,TRBV29-1,TGCAGCGCAGAACAGGGTTACAATGAGCAGTTCTTC,CSAEQGYNEQFF
-,-,TRBJ1-1,TRBV5-1,TGCGCCAGCAGCATGGAACCTTCCATGAACACTGAAGCTTTCTTT,CASSMEPSMNTEAFF
-,TRBD1,TRBJ1-2,TRBV28,TGTGCCAGCAGTTTTAACCGGGACAGGGGTTATGGCTACACCTTC,CASSFNRDRGYGYTF
-,-,TRBJ1-4,TRBV11-2,TGTGCCAGCAGCTTAGATGTATCCGGACAGCTTTTTTTT,CASSLDVSGQLFF
-,-,TRBJ2-7,TRBV29-1,TGCAGCGCCCTAAAGGGAGGACCCTACGAGCAGTACTTC,CSALKGGPYEQYF
-,-,TRBJ2-2,TRBV5-1,TGCGCCAGCAGCTTGCTTGTCCGGGGCCCTCAAGGCGGGGAGCTGTTTTTT,CASSLLVRGPQGGELFF
-,-,TRBJ1-1,TRBV19,TGTGCCAGTAGTGAGCCAGTGGACGTTAACACTGAAGCTTTCTTT,CASSEPVDVNTEAFF
-,TRBD2,TRBJ2-3,TRBV28,TGTGCCAGCAGTTTGGCGGGAGGGCCCTCAAGGGATACGCAGTATTTT,CASSLAGGPSRDTQYF
-,-,TRBJ2-2,TRBV19,TGTGCCACTATATCGGAGGGCAGAGGGTCGGCTGGGGAGCTGTTTTTT,CATISEGRGSAGELFF
few,TRBD1,TRBJ2-2,TRBV11-2,TGTGCCAGCAGCTTACAGGGGGCAGGCACCGGGGAGCTGTTTTTT,CASSLQGAGTGELFF
-,-,TRBJ1-2,TRBV6-5,TGTGCCAGCAGTTACTCGAAGGGCAGACAATATGGCTACACCTTC,CASSYSKGRQYGYTF
few,TRBD1,TRBJ1-1,TRBV27,TGTGCCAGCAGTCCGGGACAGATGAACACTGAAGCTTTCTTT,CASSPGQMNTEAFF
medium-sized,-,TRBJ1-6,TRBV13,TGTGCCAGCAGCTTCTCGGGGGGTAAAAATTCACCCCTCCACTTT,CASSFSGGKNSPLHF
-,-,TRBJ2-2,TRBV19,TGTGCCAGTACCAGACAACAGGGTTTGGAGCTGTTTTTT,CASTRQQGLELFF
once,TRBD2,TRBJ2-3,TRBV15,TGTGCCACCAGCACCCGACTAGCGGGTACTTTAGATACGCAGTATTTT,CATSTRLAGTLDTQYF
-,-,TRBJ2-1,TRBV6-6,TGTGCCAGCAGTTACTTGACCCAGGGCTATGAGCAGTTCTTC,CASSYLTQGYEQFF
-,-,TRBJ1-1,TRBV6-5,TGTGCCAGCAGTCCTTGGTGGCACTCGAACACTGAAGCTTTCTTT,CASSPWWHSNTEAFF
large,TRBD2,TRBJ2-5,TRBV5-4,TGTGCCAGCAGCCCTCAGCGGGGTCAAGAGACCCAGTACTTC,CASSPQRGQETQYF